The 6 T cell receptor beta chains given below trace back to one sample, sequenced in a study of shared clonotypes between healthy human individuals. The data were produced by immunoSEQ multiplex PCR, yet TCRdb's version contains in-frame clones alone and is incomplete. The sample has roughly 2,000,000 clones; just over 90% are singletons. Naive CD8 cells, CD45RO-negative and positively selected for CCR7, excluded terminally differentiated effector memory CD45RA+ cells. Sequencing input: naive CD8+ T cells from PBMCs. These receptor sequences come from a man aged 18 to 29 in good health. Some clones in this sample may be carry-over from other donors' samples.

In regard to this clone: The sample has other DNA sequences that encode this CDR3 too. This rearrangement joins TRBV27 to TRBJ2-7; tentatively, D is TRBD2 (6 bases). CDR3 length: 15 amino acids. Germline V gene lookup returns CDR1 MNHEY and CDR2 SMNVEV (reference sequence). Trimming removed 2 bases from V and 2 bases from J, with 13 bases in between. CDR3 sequence reads: CASSLAGRGTYEQYF. In nucleotides, the CDR3 is TGTGCCAGCAGTTTAGCCGGGAGAGGCACCTACGAGCAGTACTTC.

The chain recombines TRBV4-1 with TRBJ2-7, with TRBD2 matching 12 bases. V dropped 3 bases and J dropped 5; count of bases not matched to a gene: 11. This CDR3 is 17 amino acids long. Germline CDR1 reads MGHRA; CDR2 reads YSYEKL. In nucleotides, the CDR3 is TGCGCCAGCAGCCACCAGGAACTAGCGGGAGGAGGGCACGAGCAGTACTTC. As protein: CASSHQELAGGGHEQYF.

The V and J genes are TRBV27 and TRBJ1-4, with D unresolved. Germline V gene lookup returns CDR1 MNHEY and CDR2 SMNVEV (reference sequence). V was shortened by 6 bases and J by 7 bases, with 18 bases between the two germline ends. The CDR3 spans 15 residues. The CDR3 region is CASSEIPPGSEKLFF. The CDR3 bases are TGTGCCAGCAGCGAAATCCCCCCGGGGAGTGAAAAACTGTTTTTT. The full variable domain, in which reference TRBV27 and TRBJ1-4 provide the parts outside the CDR3, is EAQVTQNPRYLITVTGKKLTVTCSQNMNHEYMSWYRQDPGLGLRQIYYSMNVEVTDKGDVPEGYKVSRKEKRNFPLILESPSPNQTSLYFCASSEIPPGSEKLFFGSGTQLSVL.

This clone appeared once. The V gene is TRBV4-2, the J gene TRBJ2-7; D gene unclear. V gave up 0 bases and J gave up 5 bases, with 17 bases separating them. CDR1 is LGHNA, CDR2 YNFKEQ, per germline. This CDR3 comprises 16 residues. CDR3 bases: TGTGCCAGCAGCCAAGACGGGTTCGGATCGTTCAACGAGCAGTACTTC. This encodes CASSQDGFGSFNEQYF.

The rearrangement joins TRBV27 to TRBJ2-2, with 8 nucleotides matching TRBD1. The germline V gene has CDR1 MNHEY and CDR2 SMNVEV (reference sequence). V shed 4 bases and J 6 bases; nucleotides not matched to a gene: 4. The CDR3 spans 14 residues. The CDR3 spells CASSSTGDPGELFF. The CDR3 DNA is TGTGCCAGCAGTTCGACAGGGGATCCCGGGGAGCTGTTTTTT.

Concerning this clone itself: The sample contains more than one DNA sequence encoding this CDR3. The V and J genes are TRBV27 and TRBJ2-7, with D perhaps being TRBD1 or TRBD2 (5 bases each). V was shortened by 3 bases and J by 2 bases, with 8 bases between the two germline ends. The CDR3 spans 13 residues. The germline CDR1 and CDR2 sequences are MNHEY and SMNVEV (reference sequence). The CDR3 nucleotides are TGTGCCAGCAGTTTGAGGGGAACCTACGAGCAGTACTTC. Translated: CASSLRGTYEQYF.